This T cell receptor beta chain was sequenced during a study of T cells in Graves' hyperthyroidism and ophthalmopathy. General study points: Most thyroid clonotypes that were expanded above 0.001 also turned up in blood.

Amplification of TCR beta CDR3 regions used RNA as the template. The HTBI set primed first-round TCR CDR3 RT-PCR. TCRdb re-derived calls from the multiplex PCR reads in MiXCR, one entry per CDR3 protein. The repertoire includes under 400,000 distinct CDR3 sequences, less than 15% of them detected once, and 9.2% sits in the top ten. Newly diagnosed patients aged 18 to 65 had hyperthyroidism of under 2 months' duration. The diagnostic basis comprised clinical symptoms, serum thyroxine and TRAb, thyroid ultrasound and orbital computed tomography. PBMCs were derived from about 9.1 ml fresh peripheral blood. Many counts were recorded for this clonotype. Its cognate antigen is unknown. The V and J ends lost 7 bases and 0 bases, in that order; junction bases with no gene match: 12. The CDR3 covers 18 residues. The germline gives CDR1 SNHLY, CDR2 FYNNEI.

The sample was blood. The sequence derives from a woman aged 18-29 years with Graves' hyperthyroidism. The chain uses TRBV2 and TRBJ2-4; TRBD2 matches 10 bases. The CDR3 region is CASTGWASGSEAKNIQYF. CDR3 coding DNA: TGTGCCAGCACTGGGTGGGCTAGCGGGAGTGAAGCCAAAAACATTCAGTACTTC.